The next 17 T cell receptor beta chains were all read from a single sample in a study of control samples from healthy donors and cancer patients (TCRdb year 2020). Libraries were made using the immunoSEQ multiplex PCR assay. Held by TCRdb, this immuneACCESS table contains in-frame sequences only and omits some clones. Under half of the omission traces to an unresolved V gene where checked; the cause of the rest is unknown. The sample table records about 92,000 clones; around 82% of these occur just once. Over 7.5% of the sample goes to the ten largest clones. Sample: blood. Receptor source: a woman aged 55 to 70 in good health.

DNA of the CDR3: TGTGCCAGCAGCGGGGACGGCTCGGGGACCCAGTACTTC. Encoded protein: CASSGDGSGTQYF. This chain links TRBV11-3 with TRBJ2-5; D is tentatively TRBD1 or TRBD2 (5 bases each). The CDR3 spans 13 residues. Trimming pared 5 bases from V and 7 bases from J, leaving 14 bases between. Germline V CDR1 and CDR2: SGHNT, YENEEA. The whole variable domain, filled in from reference TRBV11-3 and TRBJ2-5, reads EAGVVQSPRYKIIEKKQPVAFWCNPISGHNTLYWYLQNLGQGPELLIRYENEEAVDDSQLPKDRFSAERLKGVDSTLKIQPAELGDSAVYLCASSGDGSGTQYFGPGTRLLVL.

This clone appeared a few times. The chain uses TRBV29-1 and TRBJ1-1; tentative D call: TRBD1 (5 bases). Germline V lookup: CDR1 SQVTM, CDR2 ANQGSEA. V lost 8 bases and J 0 bases, leaving 16 bases between the germline ends. CDR3 length: 14 amino acids. CDR3 amino acids: CSILRGTLNTEAFF. The CDR3 DNA sequence: TGCAGCATTTTGAGAGGGACGTTGAACACTGAAGCTTTCTTT.

The V call is TRBV5-1, the J call TRBJ2-1, with D perhaps TRBD2 (7 bases). Trimming stripped 0 bases from V and 2 bases from J, with 9 bases between. Per the germline V gene, CDR1 is SGHRS and CDR2 is YFSETQ. CDR3 length equals 15 residues. CDR3: CASSLGGGPYNEQFF. The DNA of the CDR3 is TGCGCCAGCAGCTTGGGGGGGGGCCCCTACAATGAGCAGTTCTTC.

The V gene is TRBV7-9, the J gene TRBJ1-5; TRBD1 matches at 10 bases. Germline V CDR1 and CDR2: SEHNR, FQNEAQ (reference sequence). This CDR3 spans 18 amino acids. V shed 6 bases and J 2 bases; nucleotides not matched to a gene: 13. The CDR3: CASSSQSGTGVGNQPQHF. In DNA form, the CDR3 reads TGTGCCAGCAGTTCGCAGTCCGGGACAGGGGTCGGCAATCAGCCCCAGCATTTT.

This chain links TRBV3-1 (or the pseudogene TRBV3-2) with TRBJ1-4; D is possibly TRBD1 (6 bases). Germline V gene sequence: CDR1 LGHDT, CDR2 YNNKEL (reference sequence). CDR3 size: 13 residues. Between the trimmed V and J ends, which lost 0 bases and 11 bases, there was a span of 10 bases. CDR3 in DNA: TGTGCCAGCAGCCAAGAGCGACAGGAGAAACTGTTTTTT. As protein: CASSQERQEKLFF.

In this sample, this clone turned up a few times. The chain recombines TRBV4-2 with TRBJ1-5; tentatively, D is TRBD1 (5 bases). This CDR3 spans 16 amino acids. Trimming cost V 0 bases and J 4 bases, with 13 bases left between them. Germline CDR1 LGHNA, CDR2 YNFKEQ. The CDR3 reads CASSQDQYRPNQPQHF. The CDR3 DNA follows: TGTGCCAGCAGCCAAGATCAGTACAGGCCTAATCAGCCCCAGCATTTT.

The rearrangement joins TRBV18 to TRBJ1-1, with D unresolved. The CDR3 loop spans 14 amino acids. Trimming cost V 4 bases and J 1 base, with 10 bases left between them. CDR1 and CDR2 (germline): KGHSH, LQKENI. The CDR3 here is CASSLGRENTEAFF. DNA for the CDR3: TGTGCCAGCTCACTCGGGAGGGAGAACACTGAAGCTTTCTTT.

This sequence joins TRBV29-1 and TRBJ2-5, with unresolved D. V dropped 7 bases and J dropped 4 bases, with 10 bases sitting between them. Germline CDR1 is SQVTM and CDR2 is ANQGSEA. CDR3 length equals 11 residues. The DNA for the CDR3 is TGCAGCGCCCTGATACGAGAGACCCAGTACTTC. It translates to CSALIRETQYF.

This clone was seen once. The V call is TRBV19, the J call TRBJ2-7, with TRBD1 matching over 11 bases. J lost 5 bases, V lost 6 bases, and 3 bases had no gene match. Per the germline V gene, CDR1 is LNHDA and CDR2 is SQIVND (reference sequence). The CDR3 runs to 13 residues. CDR3 DNA sequence: TGTGCCAGTAGGGGACAGGGGGAAAACGAGCAGTACTTC. This translates into CASRGQGENEQYF.

This clone appeared a few times. The chain recombines TRBV5-1 with TRBJ2-7; D unclear. The V gene's germline CDR1 is SGHRS and CDR2 YFSETQ. V shed 5 bases and J shed 3 bases, with 12 bases lying between them. The CDR3 runs 13 residues. In DNA, the CDR3 is TGCGCCAGCAGGCCAGGAGAGAACTACGAGCAGTACTTC. Protein product: CASRPGENYEQYF.

The chain uses TRBV28 and TRBJ2-5; 9 nucleotides match TRBD1. This CDR3 region has 15 residues. Germline assignment: CDR1 MDHEN and CDR2 SYDVKM. Trimming took 3 bases from V and 3 from J; bases not matched to a gene: 5. CDR3 in DNA: TGTGCCAGCAGTTTTGGGACAGGGTTCGAAGAGACCCAGTACTTC. Its protein is CASSFGTGFEETQYF.

V and J are TRBV10-2 and TRBJ2-7, with D perhaps TRBD1 (7 bases). Germline V gene data show CDR1 as WSHSY and CDR2 as SAAADI. This CDR3 region has 14 residues. With 5 bases removed from V and 1 base from J, the gap between germline ends came to 12 bases. The CDR3 coding sequence is TGCGCCAGCAGTCGGGGGACAGAGTCCTACGAGCAGTACTTC. Translated, it gives CASSRGTESYEQYF.

The V call is TRBV28, the J call TRBJ1-6, with D possibly matching TRBD1 (5 bases). CDR1 is MDHEN, CDR2 SYDVKM, per germline. Trimming left V 8 bases short and J 6 bases short, with 11 bases between. The CDR3 is made up of 13 amino acids. CDR3 sequence: CASLRDPNSPLHF. Written as DNA, the CDR3 is TGTGCCAGCCTTCGGGACCCTAATTCACCCCTCCACTTT. The variable domain in full, completed from reference TRBV28 and TRBJ1-6, reads DVKVTQSSRYLVKRTGEKVFLECVQDMDHENMFWYRQDPGLGLRLIYFSYDVKMKEKGDIPEGYSVSREKKERFSLILESASTNQTSMYLCASLRDPNSPLHFGNGTRLTVT.

The chain is built from TRBV3-1 (or the pseudogene TRBV3-2) and TRBJ1-1; D ambiguous. The germline gives CDR1 LGHDT, CDR2 YNNKEL (reference sequence). The CDR3 runs to 14 residues. V was trimmed by 1 base and J by 4 bases, leaving 10 bases between them. The CDR3 bases are TGTGCCAGCAGCCAAGTTACGAGAACCACTGAAGCTTTCTTT. Encoded protein: CASSQVTRTTEAFF.

The J gene is TRBJ2-7, the V gene TRBV27, with 8 bases lining up with TRBD1. V shed 5 bases and J 3 bases; nucleotides not matched to a gene: 15. From germline, CDR1 is MNHEY and CDR2 SMNVEV (reference sequence). The length of the CDR3 is 17 residues. The CDR3 nucleotides read TGTGCCAGCAGTACCTCATCCGACAGGGGCCCACGCTACGAGCAGTACTTC. Its protein is CASSTSSDRGPRYEQYF.

The chain uses TRBV5-1 and TRBJ2-3; 8 bases agree with TRBD1. The trim removed 3 bases at V and 4 bases at J, leaving 4 bases unmatched. Germline V lookup: CDR1 SGHRS, CDR2 YFSETQ. This CDR3 spans 14 amino acids. Here the CDR3 reads CASSWAGGSDTQYF. CDR3 DNA sequence: TGCGCCAGCAGCTGGGCAGGGGGCTCAGATACGCAGTATTTT.

The DNA for the CDR3 is TGTGCCACCTCCGACAGGGGGCCTGGCTACACCTTC. It is translated as CATSDRGPGYTF. This chain links TRBV2 with TRBJ1-2; 10 positions agree with TRBD1. The V gene's germline CDR1 is SNHLY and CDR2 FYNNEI. The CDR3 spans 12 residues. Trimming removed 10 bases from V and 7 bases from J; junction bases left unmatched: 6.